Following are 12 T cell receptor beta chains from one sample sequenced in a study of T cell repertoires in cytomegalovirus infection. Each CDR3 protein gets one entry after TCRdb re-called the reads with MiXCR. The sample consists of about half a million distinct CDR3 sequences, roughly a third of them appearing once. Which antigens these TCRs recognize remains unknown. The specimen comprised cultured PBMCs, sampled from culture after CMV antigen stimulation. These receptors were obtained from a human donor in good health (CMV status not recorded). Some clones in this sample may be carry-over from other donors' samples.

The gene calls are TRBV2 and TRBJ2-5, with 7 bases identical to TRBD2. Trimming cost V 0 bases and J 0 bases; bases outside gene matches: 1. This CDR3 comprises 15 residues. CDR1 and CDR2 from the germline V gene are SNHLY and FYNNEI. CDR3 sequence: CASSEAGTNQETQYF. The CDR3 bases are TGTGCCAGCAGTGAAGCCGGGACTAACCAAGAGACCCAGTACTTC.

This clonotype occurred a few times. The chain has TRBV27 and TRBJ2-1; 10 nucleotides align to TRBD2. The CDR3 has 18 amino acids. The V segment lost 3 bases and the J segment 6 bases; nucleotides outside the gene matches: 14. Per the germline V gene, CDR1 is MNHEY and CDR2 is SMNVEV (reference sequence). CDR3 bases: TGTGCCAGCAGTTTTGTCTCCGGGAGCGGGAGGGCCCTCAATGAGCAGTTCTTC. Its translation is CASSFVSGSGRALNEQFF.

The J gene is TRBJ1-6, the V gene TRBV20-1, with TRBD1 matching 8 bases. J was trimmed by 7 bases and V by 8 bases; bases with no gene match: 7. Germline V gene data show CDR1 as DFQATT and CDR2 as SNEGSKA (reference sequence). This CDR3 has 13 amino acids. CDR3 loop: CSRGQGLNSPLHF. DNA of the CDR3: TGCAGTAGAGGACAGGGTTTAAATTCACCCCTCCACTTT.

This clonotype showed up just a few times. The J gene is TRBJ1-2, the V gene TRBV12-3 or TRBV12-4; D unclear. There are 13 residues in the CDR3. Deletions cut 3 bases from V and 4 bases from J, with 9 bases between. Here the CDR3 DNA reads TGTGCCAGCAGTTTTGACGGCCCCTATGGCTACACCTTC. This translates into CASSFDGPYGYTF.

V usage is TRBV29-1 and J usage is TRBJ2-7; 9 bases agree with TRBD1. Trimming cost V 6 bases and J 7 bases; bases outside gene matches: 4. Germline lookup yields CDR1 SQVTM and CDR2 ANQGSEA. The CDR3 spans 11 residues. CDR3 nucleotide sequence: TGCAGCGTGGGGACAGGGAATGAGCAGTACGTC. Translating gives CSVGTGNEQYV.

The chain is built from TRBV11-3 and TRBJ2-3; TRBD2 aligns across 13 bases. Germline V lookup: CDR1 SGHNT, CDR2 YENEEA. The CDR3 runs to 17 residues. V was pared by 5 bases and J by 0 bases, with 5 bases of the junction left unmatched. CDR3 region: CASSPGTSGTSTDTQYF. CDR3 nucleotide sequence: TGTGCCAGCAGCCCAGGGACTAGCGGGACTAGCACAGATACGCAGTATTTT.

CDR3 in amino acids: CASSLSGGPNTGELFF. The CDR3 nucleotides are TGTGCCAGCAGTTTATCGGGAGGGCCGAACACCGGGGAGCTGTTTTTT. The chain joins TRBV27 to TRBJ2-2, with 7 bases aligning to TRBD2. CDR3 length equals 16 residues. V dropped 0 bases and J dropped 0; count of bases not matched to a gene: 1. Germline values: CDR1 MNHEY, CDR2 SMNVEV (reference sequence).

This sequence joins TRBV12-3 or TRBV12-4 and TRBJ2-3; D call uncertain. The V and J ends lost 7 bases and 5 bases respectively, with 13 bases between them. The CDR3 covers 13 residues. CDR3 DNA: TGTGCCAGCACCTTAGGGCTTGGAGATACGCAGTATTTT. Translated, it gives CASTLGLGDTQYF.

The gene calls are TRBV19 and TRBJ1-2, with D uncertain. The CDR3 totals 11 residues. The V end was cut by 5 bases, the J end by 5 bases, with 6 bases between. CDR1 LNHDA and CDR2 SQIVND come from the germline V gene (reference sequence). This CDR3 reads CASSLFYGYTF. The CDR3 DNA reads TGTGCCAGTAGTCTTTTTTATGGCTACACCTTC.

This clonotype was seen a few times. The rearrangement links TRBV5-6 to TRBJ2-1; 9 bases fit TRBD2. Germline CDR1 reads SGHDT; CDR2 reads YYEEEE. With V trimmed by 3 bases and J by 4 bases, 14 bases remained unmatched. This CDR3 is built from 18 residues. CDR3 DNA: TGTGCCAGCAGCTGGTGGGGTCTAGCGGGACGAGCGTACAATGAGCAGTTCTTC. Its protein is CASSWWGLAGRAYNEQFF. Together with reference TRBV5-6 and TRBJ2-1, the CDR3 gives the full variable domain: DAGVTQSPTHLIKTRGQQVTLRCSPKSGHDTVSWYQQALGQGPQFIFQYYEEEERQRGNFPDRFSGHQFPNYSSELNVNALLLGDSALYLCASSWWGLAGRAYNEQFFGPGTRLTVL.

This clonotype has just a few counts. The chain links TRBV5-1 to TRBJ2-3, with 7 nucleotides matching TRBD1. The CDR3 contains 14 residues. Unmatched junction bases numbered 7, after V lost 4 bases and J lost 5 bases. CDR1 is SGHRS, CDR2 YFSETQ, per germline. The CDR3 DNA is TGCGCCAGCAGCATAGGGGGCAAGGAAGATACGCAGTATTTT. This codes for CASSIGGKEDTQYF.

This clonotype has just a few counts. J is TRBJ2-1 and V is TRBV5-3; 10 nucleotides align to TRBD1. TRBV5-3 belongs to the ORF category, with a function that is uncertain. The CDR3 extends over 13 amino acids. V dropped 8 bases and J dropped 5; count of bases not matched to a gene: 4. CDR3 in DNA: TGTGCCAGCGTAGACAGGGGGCACAATGAGCAGTTCTTC. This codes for CASVDRGHNEQFF.